Listed below are T cell receptor beta chains from one sample, sequenced in a study of T cell responses to AZD1222 COVID-19 vaccine. Profiling relied on immunoSEQ multiplex PCR, and the TCRdb table lists in-frame clones only, not all of them. The sample yields about 100,000 clones, approximately 87% seen once. The sequencing here drew on peripheral blood, taken on day 0 of AZD1222 vaccination. Receptors originate from an adult in good health. Each CDR3 is given with its conserved first and last residue. Each record gives: D gene, J gene, V gene, clone size, CDR3 protein, CDR3 DNA. D genes are given only for firm matches. Clone size is stated in some rows and not others, as once, few, many or a class when expanded.

D gene: -; J gene: TRBJ1-6; V gene: TRBV4-1; clone size: -; CDR3 protein: CASSPQEGSWRSPLHF; CDR3 DNA: TGCGCCAGCAGCCCCCAGGAGGGGAGCTGGCGGTCACCCCTCCACTTT
D gene: -; J gene: TRBJ1-3; V gene: TRBV7-2; clone size: -; CDR3 protein: CASSLGPNPGNTIYF; CDR3 DNA: TGTGCCAGCAGCTTAGGGCCGAATCCTGGAAACACCATATATTTT
D gene: -; J gene: TRBJ1-1; V gene: TRBV6-5; clone size: -; CDR3 protein: CASIGGFGMNTEAFF; CDR3 DNA: TGTGCCAGCATAGGGGGGTTTGGGATGAACACTGAAGCTTTCTTT
D gene: TRBD1; J gene: TRBJ2-1; V gene: TRBV9; clone size: -; CDR3 protein: CASSTRTGDEQFF; CDR3 DNA: TGTGCCAGCAGCACCCGGACAGGGGATGAGCAGTTCTTC
D gene: TRBD1; J gene: TRBJ1-1; V gene: TRBV27; clone size: few; CDR3 protein: CASRPLGQGNTEAFF; CDR3 DNA: TGTGCCAGCAGACCCCTGGGACAGGGGAACACTGAAGCTTTCTTT
D gene: TRBD2; J gene: TRBJ2-2; V gene: TRBV11-2; clone size: -; CDR3 protein: CASSLDQSPSGGSGELFF; CDR3 DNA: TGTGCCAGCAGCTTAGATCAGTCCCCTAGCGGGGGGTCCGGGGAGCTGTTTTTT
D gene: -; J gene: TRBJ1-1; V gene: TRBV19; clone size: -; CDR3 protein: CASSTGLNTEAFF; CDR3 DNA: TGTGCCAGTAGTACCGGACTAAACACTGAAGCTTTCTTT
D gene: -; J gene: TRBJ1-2; V gene: TRBV14; clone size: -; CDR3 protein: CASSPLTGYGYTF; CDR3 DNA: TGTGCCAGCAGCCCTCTAACTGGCTATGGCTACACCTTC
D gene: -; J gene: TRBJ2-7; V gene: TRBV6-5; clone size: few; CDR3 protein: CASKGSGPSYEQYF; CDR3 DNA: TGTGCCAGCAAAGGATCAGGGCCCTCCTACGAGCAGTACTTC
D gene: -; J gene: TRBJ2-7; V gene: TRBV6-5; clone size: once; CDR3 protein: CASRPQGIAGGEQYF; CDR3 DNA: TGTGCCAGCAGACCACAGGGGATCGCCGGGGGCGAGCAGTACTTC
D gene: TRBD2; J gene: TRBJ2-1; V gene: TRBV5-1; clone size: -; CDR3 protein: CASSSGTSSYNEQFF; CDR3 DNA: TGCGCCAGCAGCTCCGGGACTAGCTCCTACAATGAGCAGTTCTTC
D gene: -; J gene: TRBJ2-7; V gene: TRBV18; clone size: once; CDR3 protein: CASSPKEREYEQYF; CDR3 DNA: TGTGCCAGCTCACCAAAGGAGCGAGAGTACGAGCAGTACTTC
D gene: TRBD2; J gene: TRBJ2-5; V gene: TRBV4-3; clone size: -; CDR3 protein: CASSQDSRTSVETQYF; CDR3 DNA: TGCGCCAGCAGCCAAGATAGCCGGACTAGCGTCGAGACCCAGTACTTC
D gene: -; J gene: TRBJ2-1; V gene: TRBV19; clone size: -; CDR3 protein: CASSDLDYNEQFF; CDR3 DNA: TGTGCCAGTAGTGACCTAGACTACAATGAGCAGTTCTTC
D gene: -; J gene: TRBJ1-2; V gene: TRBV21-1; clone size: -; CDR3 protein: CASFPQKTGPVGGYTF; CDR3 DNA: TGTGCCAGCTTCCCACAAAAGACAGGTCCAGTCGGTGGCTACACCTTC
D gene: -; J gene: TRBJ1-5; V gene: TRBV4-1; clone size: once; CDR3 protein: CASSQDSRGIEPQHF; CDR3 DNA: TGCGCCAGCAGTCAAGATTCCCGGGGGATTGAGCCCCAGCATTTT
D gene: -; J gene: TRBJ1-1; V gene: TRBV5-1; clone size: -; CDR3 protein: CASSLAGGVNTEAFF; CDR3 DNA: TGCGCCAGCAGCTTGGCGGGCGGGGTGAACACTGAAGCTTTCTTT
D gene: -; J gene: TRBJ1-2; V gene: TRBV6-5; clone size: -; CDR3 protein: CASRTGNSNYGYTF; CDR3 DNA: TGTGCCAGCAGAACAGGGAATAGTAACTATGGCTACACCTTC
D gene: -; J gene: TRBJ2-1; V gene: TRBV9; clone size: -; CDR3 protein: CASSVGRRAYNEQFF; CDR3 DNA: TGTGCCAGCAGCGTAGGAAGGAGAGCCTACAATGAGCAGTTCTTC
D gene: -; J gene: TRBJ2-3; V gene: TRBV19; clone size: -; CDR3 protein: CASSTAARGLLNTDTQYF; CDR3 DNA: TGTGCCAGTAGTACCGCTGCTCGGGGACTTTTAAACACAGATACGCAGTATTTT
D gene: TRBD2; J gene: TRBJ2-1; V gene: TRBV3-1/TRBV3-2; clone size: -; CDR3 protein: CASSQDATSGYNEQFF; CDR3 DNA: TGTGCCAGCAGCCAAGATGCGACTAGCGGCTACAATGAGCAGTTCTTC
D gene: TRBD2; J gene: TRBJ2-1; V gene: TRBV7-2; clone size: -; CDR3 protein: CASSSTGLASIYEQFF; CDR3 DNA: TGTGCCAGCAGTTCAACGGGACTAGCGTCGATCTATGAGCAGTTCTTC
D gene: -; J gene: TRBJ2-3; V gene: TRBV5-1; clone size: -; CDR3 protein: CASSYYRGPITDTQYF; CDR3 DNA: TGCGCCAGCAGCTATTACCGGGGCCCAATCACAGATACGCAGTATTTT
D gene: -; J gene: TRBJ2-2; V gene: TRBV9; clone size: -; CDR3 protein: CASSVDGRVLTGELFF; CDR3 DNA: TGTGCCAGCAGCGTAGACGGCAGGGTCTTGACCGGGGAGCTGTTTTTT
D gene: TRBD1; J gene: TRBJ1-1; V gene: TRBV5-6; clone size: -; CDR3 protein: CASSLVPTGAEAFF; CDR3 DNA: TGTGCCAGCAGCTTGGTGCCCACAGGGGCTGAAGCTTTCTTT
D gene: -; J gene: TRBJ1-2; V gene: TRBV10-3; clone size: -; CDR3 protein: CAIGQTGRGGYTF; CDR3 DNA: TGTGCCATCGGGCAGACAGGCCGAGGGGGCTACACCTTC
D gene: -; J gene: TRBJ2-7; V gene: TRBV7-9; clone size: -; CDR3 protein: CASSLDWQGRHEQYF; CDR3 DNA: TGTGCCAGCAGCTTAGATTGGCAGGGGAGGCACGAGCAGTACTTC
D gene: -; J gene: TRBJ1-2; V gene: TRBV7-9; clone size: -; CDR3 protein: CASSLFTGTHQWRNYGYTF; CDR3 DNA: TGTGCCAGCAGCTTATTCACCGGGACCCATCAATGGCGGAACTATGGCTACACCTTC
D gene: -; J gene: TRBJ1-2; V gene: TRBV7-8; clone size: -; CDR3 protein: CASSQGQMGDYGYTF; CDR3 DNA: TGTGCCAGCAGCCAGGGACAAATGGGGGACTATGGCTACACCTTC
D gene: -; J gene: TRBJ1-2; V gene: TRBV2; clone size: -; CDR3 protein: CASGATGSGYTF; CDR3 DNA: TGTGCCAGCGGTGCTACAGGCTCTGGCTACACCTTC
D gene: -; J gene: TRBJ1-1; V gene: TRBV18; clone size: -; CDR3 protein: CASSSKSLTGNTEAFF; CDR3 DNA: TGTGCCAGCTCATCCAAGTCCTTAACGGGGAACACTGAAGCTTTCTTT
D gene: -; J gene: TRBJ2-7; V gene: TRBV6-5; clone size: -; CDR3 protein: CASRDPDHEQYF; CDR3 DNA: TGTGCCAGCAGAGACCCGGACCACGAGCAGTACTTC
D gene: -; J gene: TRBJ2-3; V gene: TRBV7-3; clone size: once; CDR3 protein: CASSLGGGRGTDTQYF; CDR3 DNA: TGTGCCAGCAGCTTAGGGGGCGGGAGAGGCACAGATACGCAGTATTTT
D gene: -; J gene: TRBJ2-3; V gene: TRBV7-9; clone size: -; CDR3 protein: CASSLSRSTDTQYF; CDR3 DNA: TGTGCCAGCAGCTTATCCAGAAGCACAGATACGCAGTATTTT
D gene: -; J gene: TRBJ2-2; V gene: TRBV29-1; clone size: -; CDR3 protein: CSVSVSGFAGELFF; CDR3 DNA: TGCAGCGTGTCGGTGTCGGGGTTTGCCGGGGAGCTGTTTTTT
D gene: -; J gene: TRBJ2-2; V gene: TRBV7-2; clone size: -; CDR3 protein: CASSLAGTKTGELFF; CDR3 DNA: TGTGCCAGCAGCTTAGCGGGAACTAAAACCGGGGAGCTGTTTTTT
D gene: -; J gene: TRBJ1-2; V gene: TRBV2; clone size: -; CDR3 protein: CASSSRGDWGYGYTF; CDR3 DNA: TGTGCCAGCAGTTCCCGCGGGGATTGGGGCTATGGCTACACCTTC
D gene: TRBD1; J gene: TRBJ1-1; V gene: TRBV10-3; clone size: -; CDR3 protein: CAIKQQGSEAEAFF; CDR3 DNA: TGTGCCATCAAACAACAGGGGAGTGAAGCTGAAGCTTTCTTT
D gene: TRBD2; J gene: TRBJ2-1; V gene: TRBV5-4; clone size: once; CDR3 protein: CASSLIAGPNNEQFF; CDR3 DNA: TGTGCCAGCAGCTTGATAGCGGGACCCAACAATGAGCAGTTCTTC
D gene: TRBD1; J gene: TRBJ1-1; V gene: TRBV25-1; clone size: -; CDR3 protein: CASSPSGGRSEAFF; CDR3 DNA: TGTGCCAGCAGTCCTTCAGGGGGGAGGTCTGAAGCTTTCTTT
D gene: TRBD2; J gene: TRBJ2-1; V gene: TRBV5-1; clone size: -; CDR3 protein: CASRFAGVRNEQFF; CDR3 DNA: TGCGCCAGCCGTTTCGCGGGAGTAAGGAATGAGCAGTTCTTC
D gene: -; J gene: TRBJ1-2; V gene: TRBV6-5; clone size: once; CDR3 protein: CASSTTDTSNYGYTF; CDR3 DNA: TGTGCCAGCAGTACAACGGACACGTCAAACTATGGCTACACCTTC
D gene: TRBD2; J gene: TRBJ2-1; V gene: TRBV7-9; clone size: -; CDR3 protein: CASSLWLLAVNEQFF; CDR3 DNA: TGTGCCAGCAGCTTATGGTTACTAGCGGTTAATGAGCAGTTCTTC
D gene: TRBD2; J gene: TRBJ2-7; V gene: TRBV5-1; clone size: once; CDR3 protein: CASSLLMGAGGLAEQYF; CDR3 DNA: TGCGCCAGCAGCTTGCTCATGGGGGCGGGAGGGCTTGCGGAGCAGTACTTC
D gene: TRBD1; J gene: TRBJ1-2; V gene: TRBV4-3; clone size: -; CDR3 protein: CASSQDQRTGRSGYTF; CDR3 DNA: TGCGCCAGCAGCCAAGATCAACGGACAGGGAGGTCTGGCTACACCTTC
D gene: -; J gene: TRBJ2-2; V gene: TRBV19; clone size: -; CDR3 protein: CASNRESTGELFF; CDR3 DNA: TGTGCCAGTAACCGGGAATCCACCGGGGAGCTGTTTTTT
D gene: TRBD2; J gene: TRBJ2-7; V gene: TRBV10-1; clone size: -; CDR3 protein: CASSVPGLADYEQYF; CDR3 DNA: TGCGCCAGCAGTGTTCCGGGACTAGCAGACTACGAGCAGTACTTC
D gene: -; J gene: TRBJ2-7; V gene: TRBV19; clone size: -; CDR3 protein: CASSIGNRGPSYEQYF; CDR3 DNA: TGTGCCAGTAGTATAGGTAATCGGGGGCCCTCCTACGAGCAGTACTTC
D gene: -; J gene: TRBJ2-6; V gene: TRBV5-6; clone size: -; CDR3 protein: CASSFPSGANVLTF; CDR3 DNA: TGTGCCAGCAGCTTCCCGTCTGGGGCCAACGTCCTGACTTTC
D gene: -; J gene: TRBJ1-2; V gene: TRBV29-1; clone size: -; CDR3 protein: CSVGGSGNYGYTF; CDR3 DNA: TGCAGCGTTGGGGGGTCGGGGAACTATGGCTACACCTTC
D gene: -; J gene: TRBJ1-4; V gene: TRBV6-5; clone size: -; CDR3 protein: CASSTLPVGEKLFF; CDR3 DNA: TGTGCCAGCAGTACCTTGCCGGTGGGTGAAAAACTGTTTTTT
D gene: TRBD2; J gene: TRBJ2-1; V gene: TRBV9; clone size: -; CDR3 protein: CASSVGTSVDYNEQFF; CDR3 DNA: TGTGCCAGCAGCGTAGGGACTAGCGTTGACTACAATGAGCAGTTCTTC
D gene: -; J gene: TRBJ1-2; V gene: TRBV4-1; clone size: once; CDR3 protein: CASSQDGRKAGGYTF; CDR3 DNA: TGCGCCAGCAGCCAAGATGGGCGAAAGGCTGGAGGCTACACCTTC
D gene: TRBD2; J gene: TRBJ2-5; V gene: TRBV11-2; clone size: few; CDR3 protein: CASSLRGGTSGEETQYF; CDR3 DNA: TGTGCCAGCAGCCTCAGGGGAGGGACTAGCGGGGAGGAGACCCAGTACTTC
D gene: -; J gene: TRBJ1-2; V gene: TRBV7-3; clone size: -; CDR3 protein: CASSLGQGINYGYTF; CDR3 DNA: TGTGCCAGCAGCTTGGGTCAGGGCATTAACTATGGCTACACCTTC
D gene: TRBD1; J gene: TRBJ2-3; V gene: TRBV5-1; clone size: -; CDR3 protein: CASSSTGGPTDTQYF; CDR3 DNA: TGCGCCAGCAGTTCCACAGGGGGTCCCACAGATACGCAGTATTTT